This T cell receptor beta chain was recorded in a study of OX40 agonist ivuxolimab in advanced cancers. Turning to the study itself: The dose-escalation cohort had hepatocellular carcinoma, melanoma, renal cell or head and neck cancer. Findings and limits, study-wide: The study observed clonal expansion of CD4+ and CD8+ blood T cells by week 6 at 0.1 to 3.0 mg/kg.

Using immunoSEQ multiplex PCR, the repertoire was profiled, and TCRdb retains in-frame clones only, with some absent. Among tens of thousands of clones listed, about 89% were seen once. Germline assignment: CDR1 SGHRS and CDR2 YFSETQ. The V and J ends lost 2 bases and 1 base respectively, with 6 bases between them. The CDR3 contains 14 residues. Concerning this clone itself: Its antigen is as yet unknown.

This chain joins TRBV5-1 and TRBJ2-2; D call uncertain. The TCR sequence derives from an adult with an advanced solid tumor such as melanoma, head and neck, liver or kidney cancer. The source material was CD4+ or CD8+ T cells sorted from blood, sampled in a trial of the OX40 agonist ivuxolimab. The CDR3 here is CASSFSQNTGELFF. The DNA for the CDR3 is TGCGCCAGCAGCTTCAGCCAGAACACCGGGGAGCTGTTTTTT.